The 3 T cell receptor beta chains in this list originate from one sample, sequenced in a study of Graves' ophthalmopathy and Graves' hyperthyroidism. RNA transcripts were the source from which TCR beta CDR3 regions were amplified. RT-PCR with HTBI primers came first, then second-round multiplex PCR. TCRdb reanalysed the multiplex PCR reads using MiXCR and keeps one entry per CDR3 protein. The sample shows more than 300,000 distinct CDR3 sequences, about 15% of them seen only once. Sequenced sample: peripheral blood. Receptors were obtained from an adult woman with stable Graves' hyperthyroidism.

This clonotype occurred many times. The J gene is TRBJ1-1, the V gene TRBV12-5; no definite D call. V lost 1 base, J lost 3 bases, and 3 bases lay in between. Germline V CDR1 and CDR2: LGHNT, FRNRAP. This CDR3 has 12 amino acids. The CDR3 region is CASGLEDTEAFF. CDR3 bases: TGTGCTAGTGGTTTGGAAGACACTGAAGCTTTCTTT.

This clonotype was detected many times. The chain employs TRBV29-1 and TRBJ2-7, with D maybe TRBD1 (6 bases). CDR1 is SQVTM and CDR2 is ANQGSEA in the germline V gene. The CDR3 is made up of 13 amino acids. V gave up 1 base and J gave up 7 bases, with 14 bases separating them. In DNA, the CDR3 is TGCAGCGTTGAAGGGGTTTGGGGGACAGAGCAGTACTTC. It encodes CSVEGVWGTEQYF.

Many counts were recorded for this clonotype. This chain connects TRBV29-1 to TRBJ2-7, with D perhaps TRBD2 (6 bases). V gave up 4 bases and J gave up 0 bases, with 10 bases separating them. Per germline, CDR1 SQVTM and CDR2 ANQGSEA. The CDR3 extends over 13 amino acids. Here the CDR3 reads CSVVRGNSYEQYF. DNA for the CDR3: TGCAGCGTTGTTCGGGGGAACTCCTACGAGCAGTACTTC.